These 19 T cell receptor beta chains were sequenced from one sample in a study of blood T cell repertoires in COVID-19. Profiled with immunoSEQ multiplex PCR; TCRdb holds only in-frame clones, not every one. Of some 66,000 clones in the sample, 82% were seen once. The sequencing sample was made of peripheral blood. Every receptor here comes from a man in his 60s with acute or convalescent COVID-19.

V usage is TRBV6-1 and J usage is TRBJ2-3; D unclear. The germline V and J ends were trimmed by 2 bases and 0 bases, with 12 bases remaining between them. Per germline, CDR1 MNHNS and CDR2 SASEGT. This CDR3 region has 16 residues. The CDR3 region is CASSERAHQSTDTQYF. The CDR3 DNA follows: TGTGCCAGCAGTGAACGCGCCCATCAAAGCACAGATACGCAGTATTTT.

The chain uses TRBV30 and TRBJ2-3; the match to TRBD1 covers 9 bases. The CDR3 sequence is 15 residues long. V lost 1 base and J lost 6; bases outside the gene matches: 8. Germline V CDR1 and CDR2: GTSNPN, SVGIG (reference sequence). The CDR3 sequence is CAWSARQGVGDTQYF. CDR3 coding DNA: TGTGCCTGGAGTGCCCGACAGGGGGTGGGTGATACGCAGTATTTT.

This chain connects TRBV7-9 to TRBJ2-3; the D gene is possibly TRBD2 (5 bases). The CDR3 has 17 residues. CDR1 is SEHNR, CDR2 FQNEAQ, per germline (reference sequence). V was clipped by 2 bases and J by 0 bases, with 15 bases between them. The CDR3 DNA sequence: TGTGCCAGCAGCTTAATGACGGCGCGGGCTAGCACAGATACGCAGTATTTT. It specifies CASSLMTARASTDTQYF.

The V call is TRBV20-1, the J call TRBJ2-4; 7 bases are a match to TRBD2. The germline V gene has CDR1 DFQATT and CDR2 SNEGSKA (reference sequence). The CDR3 is 14 residues long. The V and J ends lost 3 bases and 1 base, in that order; junction bases with no gene match: 3. The CDR3 nucleotides are TGCAGTGCTAGTGGGGGGGGTGCCAAAAACATTCAGTACTTC. Protein product: CSASGGGAKNIQYF.

This chain joins TRBV11-3 and TRBJ2-1; D is perhaps TRBD2 (5 bases). Germline V CDR1 and CDR2: SGHNT, YENEEA. The length of the CDR3 is 16 residues. V was clipped by 1 base and J by 8 bases, with 18 bases between them. The CDR3 DNA is TGTGCCAGCAGCTTAGGACCCTATCGGGGTTCCGATGAGCAGTTCTTC. Residues: CASSLGPYRGSDEQFF.

The chain recombines TRBV18 with TRBJ2-7; 9 positions agree with TRBD1. The CDR3 spans 14 residues. Trimming cost V 5 bases and J 1 base; bases outside gene matches: 3. From germline, CDR1 is KGHSH and CDR2 LQKENI. CDR3 sequence: CASSSDRGSYEQYF. DNA of the CDR3: TGTGCCAGCTCATCTGACAGGGGGTCCTACGAGCAGTACTTC.

The chain combines TRBV7-9 with TRBJ2-3; no definite D call. Trimming pared 2 bases from V and 3 bases from J, leaving 3 bases between. The CDR3 is 12 amino acids. Germline V gives CDR1 SEHNR, CDR2 FQNEAQ (reference sequence). The CDR3 region has the DNA TGTGCCAGCAGCTTACGTACAGATACGCAGTATTTT. This translates into CASSLRTDTQYF.

This rearrangement joins TRBV19 to TRBJ1-4; 12 nucleotides align to TRBD1. The V gene's germline CDR1 is LNHDA and CDR2 SQIVND (reference sequence). Losses at the gene ends were 9 bases for V and 7 bases for J; bases not matched to a gene: 9. CDR3 size: 15 residues. The CDR3 protein is CASGTGGRSSEKLFF. CDR3 bases: TGTGCCAGCGGGACAGGGGGCAGGTCGAGTGAAAAACTGTTTTTT.

The chain employs TRBV5-6 and TRBJ1-6, with TRBD1 as a possible D gene (5 bases). Germline V gene sequence: CDR1 SGHDT, CDR2 YYEEEE. The V end lost 2 bases, the J end lost 5 bases, and 11 bases lay between the germline ends. The length of the CDR3 is 15 residues. CDR3 nucleotides: TGTGCCAGCAGCTTTTTGCTAGGGGATAATTCACCCCTCCACTTT. Its protein product is CASSFLLGDNSPLHF.

Here the CDR3 reads CASSQGGQSYGYTF. The CDR3, as DNA: TGTGCCAGCAGCCAAGGAGGGCAGAGCTATGGCTACACCTTC. The V gene is TRBV3-1 (or the pseudogene TRBV3-2), the J gene TRBJ1-2; D is uncertain. With 1 base removed from V and 4 bases from J, the gap between germline ends came to 10 bases. The germline V gene has CDR1 LGHDT and CDR2 YNNKEL (reference sequence). The CDR3 runs to 14 residues.

V gene TRBV3-1 (or the pseudogene TRBV3-2) combines with J gene TRBJ1-3, with D perhaps TRBD1 (6 bases). Germline V CDR1 and CDR2: LGHDT, YNNKEL (reference sequence). There are 14 residues in the CDR3. V was trimmed by 2 bases and J by 1 base, leaving 6 bases between them. The DNA for the CDR3 is TGTGCCAGCAGCCAACAGGGGTCTGGAAACACCATATATTTT. Protein sequence: CASSQQGSGNTIYF.

The CDR3 here is CASSEFNPGLAGIYEQYF. CDR3 nucleotides: TGCGCCAGCAGTGAGTTCAACCCGGGACTAGCGGGGATTTACGAGCAGTACTTC. The chain has TRBV10-2 and TRBJ2-7, with 13 nucleotides matching TRBD2. The length of the CDR3 is 18 residues. Germline lookup yields CDR1 WSHSY and CDR2 SAAADI. Trimming removed 1 base from V and 4 bases from J; junction bases left unmatched: 10.

The V and J genes are TRBV6-7 and TRBJ2-7, with D possibly TRBD2 on 6 matching bases. TRBV6-7 is identified as an open reading frame with a role that is uncertain. The CDR3 has 19 amino acids. With 2 bases removed from V and 0 bases from J, the gap between germline ends came to 23 bases. The CDR3 DNA is TGTGCCAGCAGTTACCCACCCGGGGAGGAGCGTGAAAGCTCCTACGAGCAGTACGTC. Translation gives CASSYPPGEERESSYEQYV.

The chain has TRBV10-2 and TRBJ1-4; D possibly corresponds to TRBD1 (6 bases). Trimming cost V 7 bases and J 7 bases, with 19 bases left between them. The CDR3 is 15 residues long. CDR1 and CDR2 from the germline V gene are WSHSY and SAAADI. In DNA form, the CDR3 reads TGCGCCAGCACCGAAGGAGACAGGAGGTTTGAAAAACTGTTTTTT. This codes for CASTEGDRRFEKLFF.

There are a few counts of this clone. The CDR3 sequence is CASSEGGLAGRNEQFF. Written as DNA, the CDR3 is TGTGCCAGCAGTGAAGGGGGACTAGCGGGGAGGAATGAGCAGTTCTTC. The genes are TRBV2 and TRBJ2-1; 13 bases match TRBD2. This CDR3 spans 16 amino acids. The V gene end was trimmed by 1 base and the J gene end by 7 bases; junction bases not matched to a gene: 4. CDR1 is SNHLY, CDR2 FYNNEI, per germline.

This clone was seen repeatedly, ten times or more. The chain couples TRBV20-1 to TRBJ2-5, with 8 bases identical to TRBD1. The CDR3 spans 14 residues. Trimming at V came to 3 bases and at J to 5 bases, leaving 8 bases not matched to a gene. Germline V lookup: CDR1 DFQATT, CDR2 SNEGSKA (reference sequence). In nucleotides, the CDR3 is TGCAGTGCTAGTCAGGGGGCACCCCTTGAGACCCAGTACTTC. Its protein is CSASQGAPLETQYF.

The chain uses TRBV27 and TRBJ1-4; D unclear. V gave up 0 bases and J gave up 7 bases, with 6 bases separating them. The CDR3 is made up of 13 amino acids. Germline-derived CDR1 and CDR2 are MNHEY and SMNVEV (reference sequence). The chain's CDR3 is CASSLSWAEKLFF. CDR3 DNA sequence: TGTGCCAGCAGTTTATCATGGGCTGAAAAACTGTTTTTT.

This chain links TRBV4-3 with TRBJ1-3; 8 nucleotides line up with TRBD1. V lost 0 bases to trimming and J lost 2 bases; unmatched junction nucleotides: 6. Germline V gene data show CDR1 as LGHNA and CDR2 as YSLEER. The CDR3 runs to 17 residues. The CDR3 region has the DNA TGCGCCAGCAGCCAAGATATCGGGACAGGAGCTGGAAACACCATATATTTT. Translation gives CASSQDIGTGAGNTIYF.

This chain links TRBV27 with TRBJ2-3; D might be TRBD2 (5 bases). Germline V CDR1 and CDR2: MNHEY, SMNVEV (reference sequence). This CDR3 contains 15 residues. V lost 2 bases to trimming and J lost 2 bases, with 11 bases between them. The CDR3 sequence: CASSLRGGLTDTQYF. The CDR3 coding sequence is TGTGCCAGCAGTTTACGGGGTGGGCTCACAGATACGCAGTATTTT.